Many counts were recorded for the clone carrying this T cell receptor (beta chain). Its antigen is unknown. This sample stems from a study of T cells in Graves' hyperthyroidism and ophthalmopathy. Germline V lookup: CDR1 GTSNPN, CDR2 SVGIG (reference sequence). Trimming pared 4 bases from V and 3 bases from J, leaving 13 bases between. This CDR3 has 14 residues. Findings and limits, study-wide: Blood also contained most expanded thyroid clonotypes above 0.001.

Amplification targeted TCR beta CDR3 regions from RNA transcripts. HTBI primers were employed in a first-round RT-PCR of the TCR CDR3. One entry per CDR3 protein results from TCRdb running MiXCR on the multiplex PCR reads. The profile shows about 520,000 distinct CDR3 sequences, less than 25% of them singletons. The sample consisted of blood. The sequence was obtained from a young woman with Graves' ophthalmopathy. The chain carries TRBV30 and TRBJ1-3; D is possibly TRBD1 (5 bases). DNA of the CDR3: TGTGCCTGGAAGTGGGGGGATTTTGGAAACACCATATATTTT. Protein sequence: CAWKWGDFGNTIYF.